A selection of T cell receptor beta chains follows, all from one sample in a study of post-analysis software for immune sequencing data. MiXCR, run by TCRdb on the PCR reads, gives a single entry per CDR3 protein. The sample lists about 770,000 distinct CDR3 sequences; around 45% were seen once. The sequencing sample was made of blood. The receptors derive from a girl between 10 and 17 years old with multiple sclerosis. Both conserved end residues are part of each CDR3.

CASSLAIAASDTQYF	TRBV7-2	TRBJ2-3
CASSSPGLAANNEQYF	TRBV5-1	TRBJ2-5
CATPGDIEALF	TRBV10-3	TRBJ1-1
CSARDFRGSGSYNEQFF	TRBV20-1	TRBJ2-1
CSAIRVKVTDTQYF	TRBV20-1	TRBJ2-3
CASSRGALAGDVAKNIQYF	TRBV7-9	TRBJ2-4
CASSSTTSTDTQYF	TRBV6-5	TRBJ2-3
CASSQGRLAVETQYF	TRBV14	TRBJ2-5
CSARGLQVLYGYTF	TRBV20-1	TRBJ1-2
CASSPGPFVYNEQFF	TRBV3-1	TRBJ2-1
CSARDPRERRREDTQYF	TRBV20-1	TRBJ2-3
CASSFDNYGYTF	TRBV11-2	TRBJ1-2
CASSARGGTRNNEQFF	TRBV11-2	TRBJ2-1
CASSLGDVSGEPEAFF	TRBV12-3/TRBV12-4	TRBJ1-1
CASSSRLAGEADTQYF	TRBV7-9	TRBJ2-3
CASSLGQGGSSYNEQFF	TRBV5-1	TRBJ2-1
CASSLDSDNYGYTF	TRBV6-5	TRBJ1-2
CASSAVDGDTQYF	TRBV9	TRBJ2-3
CASSPADRGHSPLHF	TRBV7-2	TRBJ1-6
CASSFDRGFYYEQYF	TRBV12-3/TRBV12-4	TRBJ2-7
CATSPTGTSIYEQYF	TRBV15	TRBJ2-7
CAISTGTGYYEQYF	TRBV10-3	TRBJ2-7
CASSSRPVPYNEQFF	TRBV7-9	TRBJ2-1
CASRATNPDGDTQYF	TRBV12-3/TRBV12-4	TRBJ2-3
CATSDYNGEAFF	TRBV24-1	TRBJ1-1
CASSTGQGYNEQFF	TRBV19	TRBJ2-1
CAAGSYGYTF	TRBV6-6	TRBJ1-2
CSAREGGTYEQYF	TRBV20-1	TRBJ2-7
CASSPPSQGAAYEQYF	TRBV6-6	TRBJ2-7
CARNVPAPSYEQYF	TRBV6-5	TRBJ2-7
CASSPRTSGSVYEQFF	TRBV11-3	TRBJ2-1
CASSLDGGGPYEQYF	TRBV7-2	TRBJ2-7
CASGRRGGSTDTQYF	TRBV27	TRBJ2-3
CSVQGGSSYEQYF	TRBV29-1	TRBJ2-7
CASSYGQVWGTDTQYF	TRBV6-5	TRBJ2-3
CSVEEDGETQYF	TRBV29-1	TRBJ2-5
CASSLAMGSPEYNEQFF	TRBV7-2	TRBJ2-1
CASSPEIHSSGNTIYF	TRBV3-1	TRBJ1-3
CASSLSFATGVSNEQFF	TRBV12-3/TRBV12-4	TRBJ2-1
CASSPTGEREKLFF	TRBV12-3/TRBV12-4	TRBJ1-4
CASSQAGVVAREQFF	TRBV3-1	TRBJ2-1
CASHGDRQETQYF	TRBV28	TRBJ2-5
CASSLPTVGGGYNTEAFF	TRBV28	TRBJ1-1
CSVRSTGFSGANVLTF	TRBV29-1	TRBJ2-6
CAISGVEKETQYF	TRBV10-3	TRBJ2-5
CASIGTLNTEAFF	TRBV28	TRBJ1-1
CASSDPSGYYNEQFF	TRBV2	TRBJ2-1
CSARGGPYTSGANVLTF	TRBV20-1	TRBJ2-6
CASSSSPFDTQYF	TRBV7-3	TRBJ2-3
CASSLAHGVAADTQYF	TRBV7-9	TRBJ2-3